This T cell receptor beta chain was recorded in a study of immune evolution from preneoplasia to lung adenocarcinoma. This CDR3 has 15 amino acids. Germline V gene data show CDR1 as SGHTA and CDR2 as FQGNSA. Trimming shortened V by 5 bases and J by 2 bases, and 14 bases separated the two germline ends. On this clone itself: Its antigen is still unknown.

TCRdb keeps only in-frame clones here, not all; method: immunoSEQ multiplex PCR. The sample carries some 5,000 clones, less than 80% recorded once. General observations from the study: Normal lung had highest clonality; later lesions appeared denser, more diverse.

The receptor comes from a person aged 65 to 85 with lung adenocarcinoma. Material for sequencing was FFPE adjacent normal lung tissue. V and J are TRBV7-2 and TRBJ2-3, with a weak D call TRBD1 (6 bases). Written as DNA, the CDR3 is TGTGCCAGCAGCCCCCAGGGGCAGGACACAGATACGCAGTATTTT. Residues: CASSPQGQDTDTQYF.